This T cell receptor beta chain was identified in a study of neurological immune-mediated disorders. Study background: The approximately 35 patients with multiple sclerosis comprised roughly 31 relapsing-remitting cases and 3 secondary progressive cases.

5'RACE with 10-nucleotide random UMIs produced the cDNA. Every sequencing run produced over 170 million TCR-beta sequences, and the sequences from any one run covered 15-18 subjects. TCRdb processed the 5' RACE reads anew with MiXCR; each CDR3 protein has one entry. Of about 120,000 distinct CDR3 sequences listed, 3% to 3.5% are singletons. The CDR3 has 14 amino acids. Unmatched junction bases numbered 7, after V lost 4 bases and J lost 4 bases. CDR1 is SGHDT, CDR2 YYEEEE, per germline. In its sample, this clonotype was seen many times. Its antigen remains unidentified. General study points: One cluster of related CDR3 sequences contained, by phylogenetic grouping, the repertoires of 18 of 34 multiple sclerosis patients and formed a possible signature.

The sequenced sample consisted of PBMCs. The rearrangement joins TRBV5-6 to TRBJ1-2, with 7 bases identical to TRBD1. The clonotype comes from a woman in her twenties or thirties with multiple sclerosis. The CDR3 DNA is TGTGCCAGCAGCGGCGGACAGGAGATCTATGGCTACACCTTC. It encodes CASSGGQEIYGYTF.